This T cell receptor (beta chain) came from a study of long-term antiretroviral therapy in people with HIV. Running of the v3.0 immunoSEQ assay took place at survey level. Libraries were prepared by immunoSEQ multiplex PCR; TCRdb keeps only in-frame clonotypes and omits some of them. The repertoire includes roughly 29,000 clones, over 75% of them detected once, and about 8.6% sits in the top ten. The CDR3 loop spans 14 amino acids. The V gene's germline CDR1 is SGDLS and CDR2 YYNGEE. J was trimmed by 3 bases and V by 4 bases; bases with no gene match: 5. The V call is TRBV9, the J call TRBJ2-7; 9 nucleotides agree with TRBD1. This clonotype originated in a middle-aged man with HIV. Source: unsorted PBMCs, taken 3 years after starting antiretroviral therapy. CDR3 sequence reads: CASSPEGQGYEQYF. In DNA form, the CDR3 reads TGTGCCAGCAGCCCCGAGGGACAGGGCTACGAGCAGTACTTC.